A single sample is the source of the 9 T cell receptor beta chains below, sequenced in a study of T cell responses to AZD1222 COVID-19 vaccine. The table came from immunoSEQ multiplex PCR; TCRdb's copy has only in-frame clones and leaves some out. The sample carries roughly 150,000 clones, more than 70% recorded once. The source material was peripheral blood, sampled on day 0 of MenACWY control vaccination. Every receptor here comes from an adult in good health.

This chain joins TRBV7-2 and TRBJ1-5; perhaps TRBD1 as D (5 bases). Trimming removed 1 base at V and 3 bases at J, with 10 bases between. CDR3 size: 15 residues. Per germline, CDR1 SGHTA and CDR2 FQGNSA. The CDR3 reads CASSLDWTPNQPQHF. In DNA form, the CDR3 reads TGTGCCAGCAGCTTAGATTGGACACCCAATCAGCCCCAGCATTTT.

The chain joins TRBV6-5 to TRBJ1-2; D uncertain. The V and J ends lost 2 bases and 14 bases respectively, with 15 bases between them. CDR1 MNHEY and CDR2 SVGAGI come from the germline V gene. The CDR3 has 12 amino acids. The DNA of the CDR3 is TGTGCCAGCAGTTACACAGACGGGGTTTGGACCTTC. Translated, it gives CASSYTDGVWTF.

The sample holds one count of this clone. V usage is TRBV24-1 and J usage is TRBJ1-5; D is unresolved. CDR1 is KGHDR, CDR2 SFDVKD, per germline. CDR3 size: 16 residues. Trimming removed 3 bases from V and 0 bases from J, with 11 bases in between. The CDR3 here is CATSDSSWSSNQPQHF. The CDR3 coding sequence is TGTGCCACCAGTGATAGTAGTTGGAGTAGCAATCAGCCCCAGCATTTT.

This sequence joins TRBV6-2 or TRBV6-3 and TRBJ1-2; tentative D call: TRBD1 (5 bases). The CDR3 extends over 13 amino acids. Trimming removed 2 bases from V and 7 bases from J, with 11 bases in between. The germline V gene encodes CDR1 MNHEY and CDR2 SVGEGT. The CDR3 sequence: CASSYRTPLGYTF. The CDR3 DNA follows: TGTGCCAGCAGTTACAGGACACCCCTTGGCTACACCTTC.

This rearrangement joins TRBV4-3 to TRBJ1-2; 8 bases agree with TRBD1. The trim removed 4 bases at V and 4 bases at J, leaving 17 bases unmatched. Per the germline V gene, CDR1 is LGHNA and CDR2 is YSLEER. This CDR3 is 18 amino acids long. CDR3 coding DNA: TGCGCCAGCAGCCCGAGCCCCGGTGGCAGGGGGCTTATCTATGGCTACACCTTC. It codes for CASSPSPGGRGLIYGYTF.

The chain joins TRBV29-1 to TRBJ1-6; no clear D. V dropped 4 bases and J dropped 6 bases, with 13 bases sitting between them. The CDR3 sequence is 14 residues long. Germline V lookup: CDR1 SQVTM, CDR2 ANQGSEA. The CDR3 DNA reads TGCAGCGTTGGGTCCGGGTTTGGTAATTCACCCCTCCACTTT. As protein: CSVGSGFGNSPLHF.

This CDR3 reads CASSLSGEVHEKLFF. CDR3 in DNA: TGCGCCAGCAGCTTAAGCGGGGAAGTTCATGAAAAACTGTTTTTT. The V gene is TRBV5-1, the J gene TRBJ1-4; D unclear. The V and J ends lost 2 bases and 6 bases respectively, with 14 bases between them. This CDR3 region has 15 residues. The germline gives CDR1 SGHRS, CDR2 YFSETQ.

The chain is built from TRBV9 and TRBJ2-3; no clear D gene. The CDR3 has 14 amino acids. Germline V CDR1 and CDR2: SGDLS, YYNGEE. Trimming shortened V by 0 bases and J by 1 base, and 6 bases separated the two germline ends. CDR3 region: CASSVEIGTDTQYF. The CDR3 DNA follows: TGTGCCAGCAGCGTAGAAATTGGCACAGATACGCAGTATTTT.

A single count supports this clone. The V call is TRBV7-2, the J call TRBJ2-1; possibly TRBD1 for D (6 bases). The V gene lost 1 base and the J gene lost 3 bases, with 13 bases spanning the gap. The CDR3 extends over 16 amino acids. CDR1 and CDR2 from the germline V gene are SGHTA and FQGNSA. This CDR3 is CASSLGGRILYNEQFF. Here the CDR3 DNA reads TGTGCCAGCAGCTTAGGGGGGCGGATTCTCTACAATGAGCAGTTCTTC. The entire variable domain, with the rest obtained from reference TRBV7-2 and TRBJ2-1, is as follows: GAGVSQSPSNKVTEKGKDVELRCDPISGHTALYWYRQSLGQGLEFLIYFQGNSAPDKSGLPSDRFSAERTGGSVSTLTIQRTQQEDSAVYLCASSLGGRILYNEQFFGPGTRLTVL.